Listed below are T cell receptor beta chains from one sample, sequenced in a study of identical twins. TCRdb called the 5' RACE reads again in MiXCR, with one record for every CDR3 protein. The table lists roughly 260,000 distinct CDR3 sequences, 11% to 15% of them singletons. The specimen sequenced was memory (CD45RO+) T cells sorted from blood. These TCRs come from a woman between 18 and 29 years old in good health. CDR3s include the opening cysteine and the closing phenylalanine or tryptophan. A D gene is named only where the DNA matches it firmly. Clone size is given for some rows only: seen once, a few or many times, or a class if the clone is expanded.

>14|TRBV27|-|TRBJ2-7|-
CASSLGRRSYEQYF
TGTGCCAGCAGTCTAGGGAGGAGGAGCTACGAGCAGTACTTC
>16|TRBV10-3|-|TRBJ2-1|TRBD2
CAISVTSGGAYNEQFF
TGTGCCATCAGTGTGACTAGCGGGGGGGCCTACAATGAGCAGTTCTTC
>18|TRBV7-3|-|TRBJ2-2|TRBD2
CASSLPGLAGDPTGELFF
TGTGCCAGCAGCTTGCCGGGACTAGCGGGGGACCCCACCGGGGAGCTGTTTTTT
>14|TRBV6-2/TRBV6-3|-|TRBJ2-5|TRBD2
CASSKKREEETQYF
TGTGCCAGCAGTAAGAAGCGGGAGGAAGAGACCCAGTACTTC
>15|TRBV20-1|-|TRBJ2-3|TRBD2
CSARDISGRSDTQYF
TGCAGTGCTAGAGATATCAGCGGGAGATCAGATACGCAGTATTTT
>12|TRBV7-2|few|TRBJ2-7|-
CASSLWAYEQYF
TGTGCCAGCAGCTTATGGGCCTACGAGCAGTACTTC
>17|TRBV3-1|many|TRBJ2-7|TRBD2
CASSQGQRLAGAYEQYF
TGTGCCAGCAGCCAAGGTCAAAGACTAGCGGGAGCGTACGAGCAGTACTTC
>11|TRBV3-1|few|TRBJ1-1|-
CASSDRIGAFF
TGTGCCAGCAGTGACCGGATTGGAGCTTTCTTT
>11|TRBV7-2|few|TRBJ1-1|-
CASSQGFVAFF
TGTGCCAGCAGCCAAGGGTTTGTGGCTTTCTTT
>13|TRBV20-1|-|TRBJ1-5|TRBD1
CSAGDRWSLPQHF
TGCAGTGCAGGGGACAGGTGGTCTTTGCCCCAGCATTTT
>15|TRBV6-1|-|TRBJ2-7|-
CASRARTLNSYEQYF
TGTGCCAGCAGAGCCCGGACTCTTAACTCCTACGAGCAGTACTTC
>12|TRBV27|-|TRBJ2-3|-
CASSLDSRAQYF
TGTGCCAGCAGTTTAGACTCCCGCGCGCAGTATTTT
>13|TRBV13|few|TRBJ1-3|-
CASSLLRGNTIYF
TGTGCCAGCAGCCTTCTTCGTGGGAACACCATATATTTT
>14|TRBV6-1|-|TRBJ2-7|TRBD2
CASSFGGVGYEQYF
TGTGCCAGCAGCTTCGGGGGGGTAGGCTACGAGCAGTACTTC
>14|TRBV3-1|few|TRBJ1-3|-
CASVGTYSGNTIYF
TGTGCCAGCGTGGGGACCTACTCTGGAAACACCATATATTTT
>12|TRBV12-3/TRBV12-4|-|TRBJ1-2|-
CASLRRAYGYTF
TGTGCCAGCCTTAGGAGGGCCTATGGCTACACCTTC
>13|TRBV20-1|-|TRBJ2-3|TRBD1
CSASRQGTDTQYF
TGCAGTGCTAGTAGACAGGGAACAGATACGCAGTATTTT
>15|TRBV5-6|medium-sized|TRBJ2-2|-
CASSLVAQYTGELFF
TGTGCCAGCAGCTTGGTAGCCCAGTACACCGGGGAGCTGTTTTTT
>13|TRBV7-7|few|TRBJ2-1|-
CASSLAGLNEQFF
TGTGCTAGCAGCTTAGCCGGGCTCAATGAGCAGTTCTTC
>16|TRBV3-1|few|TRBJ2-5|-
CASSQEIGGGWETQYF
TGTGCCAGCAGCCAAGAAATTGGAGGTGGTTGGGAGACCCAGTACTTC
>16|TRBV5-1|-|TRBJ2-2|TRBD1
CASSLAGTGNTGELFF
TGCGCCAGCAGCTTGGCCGGGACAGGGAACACCGGGGAGCTGTTTTTT
>15|TRBV12-3/TRBV12-4|many|TRBJ2-4|-
CASSSQGLAKNIQYF
TGTGCCAGCAGTTCCCAAGGGTTAGCCAAAAACATTCAGTACTTC
>14|TRBV12-3/TRBV12-4|-|TRBJ2-1|-
CASSLMDRLVEQFF
TGTGCCAGCAGTTTAATGGACAGATTGGTCGAGCAGTTCTTC
>13|TRBV2|many|TRBJ1-2|TRBD1
CASGGTGDVGYTF
TGTGCCAGCGGTGGGACAGGGGATGTTGGCTACACCTTC
>13|TRBV12-3/TRBV12-4|many|TRBJ1-6|-
CASSLGAISPLHF
TGTGCCAGCAGCTTGGGGGCGATTTCACCCCTCCACTTT
>15|TRBV10-3|few|TRBJ2-1|TRBD2
CATYPRTSGRNEQFF
TGTGCCACCTACCCACGGACTAGCGGGAGGAATGAGCAGTTCTTC
>17|TRBV5-1|few|TRBJ2-1|TRBD1
CASSSGTGGRSYNEQFF
TGCGCCAGCAGCTCCGGGACAGGGGGCAGGTCCTACAATGAGCAGTTCTTC
>12|TRBV20-1|many|TRBJ1-5|-
CSARGVGGPQHF
TGCAGTGCTAGAGGGGTAGGCGGGCCCCAGCATTTT
>16|TRBV9|-|TRBJ2-3|TRBD2
CASSATSEGGTDTQYF
TGTGCCAGCAGCGCGACTAGCGAGGGGGGGACAGATACGCAGTATTTT
>14|TRBV4-3|-|TRBJ2-7|TRBD1
CASSWGQGAGEQYF
TGCGCCAGCAGCTGGGGACAGGGGGCGGGCGAGCAGTACTTC
>13|TRBV5-1|-|TRBJ1-4|-
CASSSVTGEKLFF
TGCGCCAGCAGCTCCGTAACAGGAGAAAAACTGTTTTTT
>15|TRBV12-3/TRBV12-4|-|TRBJ1-5|-
CASSLSGSGSQPQHF
TGTGCCAGCAGCCTATCTGGCAGCGGGTCTCAGCCCCAGCATTTT
>19|TRBV19|-|TRBJ2-1|TRBD2
CASSIAGTSGRIDYNEQFF
TGTGCCAGTAGTATCGCCGGGACTAGCGGGAGGATAGACTACAATGAGCAGTTCTTC
>16|TRBV4-3|many|TRBJ2-1|TRBD2
CASSQRLAGGYNEQFF
TGCGCCAGCAGTCAGCGACTAGCGGGAGGGTACAATGAGCAGTTCTTC
>11|TRBV12-3/TRBV12-4|-|TRBJ2-1|-
CASSVRNEQFF
TGTGCCAGCAGTGTCCGGAATGAGCAGTTCTTC
>12|TRBV29-1|few|TRBJ1-1|TRBD1
CSVATGRTEAFF
TGCAGCGTTGCGACAGGGCGGACTGAAGCTTTCTTT
>11|TRBV20-1|-|TRBJ2-7|-
CSANRGMEQYF
TGCAGTGCAAACCGAGGGATGGAGCAGTACTTC
>19|TRBV21-1|few|TRBJ2-2|-
CASSKVGPRLAGGTGELFF
TGTGCCAGCAGCAAAGTCGGACCTAGACTAGCGGGAGGCACCGGGGAGCTGTTTTTT
>15|TRBV12-3/TRBV12-4|-|TRBJ1-1|-
CASSLKGGLNTEAFF
TGTGCCAGCAGTTTGAAAGGGGGATTGAACACTGAAGCTTTCTTT
>13|TRBV2|few|TRBJ2-7|-
CASRDRSTSGLDF
TGTGCCAGCAGGGACCGCTCTACGAGCGGGTTGGACTTC
>11|TRBV20-1|few|TRBJ2-5|-
CSGRLRETQYF
TGCAGTGGGCGGTTACGGGAGACCCAGTACTTC
>14|TRBV20-1|many|TRBJ1-1|-
CSARVPGLNTEAFF
TGCAGTGCTAGAGTCCCGGGCCTAAACACTGAAGCTTTCTTT
>16|TRBV5-1|-|TRBJ2-1|TRBD2
CASSTGLAGGADEQFF
TGCGCCAGCAGCACGGGACTAGCGGGAGGCGCTGATGAGCAGTTCTTC
>12|TRBV6-1|few|TRBJ2-2|-
CAGHRGTGELFF
TGTGCCGGTCACCGGGGAACCGGGGAGCTGTTTTTT
>13|TRBV29-1|few|TRBJ2-5|-
CSVEDLGEETQYF
TGCAGCGTTGAAGATCTGGGAGAAGAGACCCAGTACTTC
>15|TRBV10-3|few|TRBJ2-3|-
CAISIGGGGTDTQYF
TGTGCCATCAGTATCGGGGGCGGCGGCACAGATACGCAGTATTTT
>15|TRBV7-2|many|TRBJ2-1|TRBD1
CASSFGQGAYNEQFF
TGTGCCAGCAGCTTTGGTCAGGGGGCCTACAATGAGCAGTTCTTC
>13|TRBV27|many|TRBJ2-1|TRBD2
CASSFGASGIKFF
TGTGCCAGCAGTTTCGGCGCTAGCGGGATTAAGTTCTTC
>13|TRBV7-9|few|TRBJ2-3|-
CASSLRSVDTQYF
TGTGCCAGCAGCTTACGGTCAGTCGATACGCAGTATTTT
>15|TRBV6-5|-|TRBJ1-4|-
CASSYSTSGNEKLFF
TGTGCCAGCAGTTACTCCACCTCCGGGAATGAAAAACTGTTTTTT
>12|TRBV12-3/TRBV12-4|-|TRBJ1-2|TRBD1
CASRGQDYGYTF
TGTGCCAGCCGAGGACAGGACTATGGCTACACCTTC
>13|TRBV5-1|many|TRBJ1-2|-
CASSPRSSYGYTF
TGCGCCAGCAGCCCAAGGTCCAGCTATGGCTACACCTTC
>16|TRBV7-2|few|TRBJ2-1|TRBD2
CASSLGLAYTYNEQFF
TGTGCCAGCAGCTTAGGACTAGCGTATACCTACAATGAGCAGTTCTTC